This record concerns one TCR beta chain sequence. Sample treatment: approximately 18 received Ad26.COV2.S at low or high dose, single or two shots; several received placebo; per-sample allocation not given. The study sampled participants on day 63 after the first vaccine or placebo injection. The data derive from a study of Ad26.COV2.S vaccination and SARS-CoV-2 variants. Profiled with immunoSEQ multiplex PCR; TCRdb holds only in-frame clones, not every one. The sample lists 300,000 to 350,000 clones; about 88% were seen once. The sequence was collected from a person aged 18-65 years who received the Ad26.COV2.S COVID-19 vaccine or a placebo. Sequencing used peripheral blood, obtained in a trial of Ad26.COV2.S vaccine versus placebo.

The CDR3 DNA reads as TGTGCCAGCAGCGCGGGGGGCGGCGGTTACAATGAGCAGTTCTTC. It translates to CASSAGGGGYNEQFF. The chain couples TRBV9 to TRBJ2-1, with a tentative D call TRBD2 (7 bases). Trimming left V 3 bases short and J 4 bases short, with 14 bases between. Germline V gives CDR1 SGDLS, CDR2 YYNGEE. The CDR3 extends over 15 amino acids.